This TCR beta chain is from a study of blood T cell repertoires in COVID-19. In the study overall: Nucleic acid was either cDNA or gDNA, and it came from T cells, B-cell-depleted T cells, or PBMCs.

Libraries were prepared by immunoSEQ multiplex PCR; TCRdb keeps only in-frame clonotypes and omits some of them. There are about 200,000 clones in the sample; around 90% occur only once, and approximately 6% lies in the top ten. V lost 1 base and J lost 0, with 4 bases in between. Germline V CDR1 and CDR2: SGHRS, YFSETQ. The length of the CDR3 is 14 residues. The receptor was derived from a man aged 35-49 years with active or convalescent COVID-19. Sequencing was performed on peripheral blood. The chain joins TRBV5-1 to TRBJ1-4; D not certain. DNA for the CDR3: TGCGCCAGCAGCTTGTACTCAACTAATGAAAAACTGTTTTTT. It specifies CASSLYSTNEKLFF.